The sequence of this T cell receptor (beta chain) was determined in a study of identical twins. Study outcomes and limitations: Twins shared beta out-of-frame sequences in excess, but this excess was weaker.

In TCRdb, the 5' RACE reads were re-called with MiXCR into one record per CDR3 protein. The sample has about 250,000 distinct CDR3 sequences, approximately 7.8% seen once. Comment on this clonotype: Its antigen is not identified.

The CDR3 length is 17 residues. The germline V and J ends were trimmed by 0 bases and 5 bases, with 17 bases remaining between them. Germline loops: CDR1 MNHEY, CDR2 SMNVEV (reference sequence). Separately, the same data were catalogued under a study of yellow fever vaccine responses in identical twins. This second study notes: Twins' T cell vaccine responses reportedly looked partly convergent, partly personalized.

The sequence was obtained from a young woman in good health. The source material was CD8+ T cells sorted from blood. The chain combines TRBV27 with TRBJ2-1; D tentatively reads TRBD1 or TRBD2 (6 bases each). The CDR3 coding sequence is TGTGCCAGCAGTTTATCGGAGGGGGACCATAACAACAATGAGCAGTTCTTC. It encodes CASSLSEGDHNNNEQFF.